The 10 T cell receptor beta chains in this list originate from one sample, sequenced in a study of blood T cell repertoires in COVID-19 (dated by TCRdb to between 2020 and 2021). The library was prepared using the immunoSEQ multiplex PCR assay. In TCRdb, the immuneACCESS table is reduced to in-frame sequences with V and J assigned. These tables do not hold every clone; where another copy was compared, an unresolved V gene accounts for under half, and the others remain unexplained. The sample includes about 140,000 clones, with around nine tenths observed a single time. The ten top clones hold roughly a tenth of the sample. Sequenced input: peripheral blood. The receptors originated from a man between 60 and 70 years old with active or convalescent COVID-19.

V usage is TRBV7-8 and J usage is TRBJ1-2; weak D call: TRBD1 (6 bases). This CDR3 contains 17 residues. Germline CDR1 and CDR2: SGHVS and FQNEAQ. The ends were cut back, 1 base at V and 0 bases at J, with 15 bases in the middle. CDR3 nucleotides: TGTGCCAGCAGCTTAGATAGGAAGAGGGGGACTAACTATGGCTACACCTTC. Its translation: CASSLDRKRGTNYGYTF.

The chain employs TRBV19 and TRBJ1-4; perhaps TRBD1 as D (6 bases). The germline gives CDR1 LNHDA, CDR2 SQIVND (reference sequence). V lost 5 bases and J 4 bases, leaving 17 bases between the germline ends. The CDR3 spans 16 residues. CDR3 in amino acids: CASSSGQPFGNEKLFF. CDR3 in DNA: TGTGCCAGTAGTTCCGGACAGCCGTTCGGTAATGAAAAACTGTTTTTT.

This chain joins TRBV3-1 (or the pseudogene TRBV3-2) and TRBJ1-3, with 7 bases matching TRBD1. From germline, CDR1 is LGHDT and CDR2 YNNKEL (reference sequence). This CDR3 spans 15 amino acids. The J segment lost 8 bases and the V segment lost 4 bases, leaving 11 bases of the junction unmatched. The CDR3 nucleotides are TGTGCCAGCAGCCCCTGGGGGGACAGAGGTGACACCATATATTTT. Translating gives CASSPWGDRGDTIYF.

CDR3 bases: TGTGCCAGCAGCCCGGAGGGCGGCGAAGCTTTCTTT. This codes for CASSPEGGEAFF. The chain is built from TRBV13 and TRBJ1-1; D gene ambiguous. V dropped 5 bases and J dropped 8 bases, with 12 bases sitting between them. This CDR3 is 12 amino acids long. From germline, CDR1 is PRHDT and CDR2 FYEKMQ (reference sequence). Full variable domain (missing parts from reference TRBV13 and TRBJ1-1): AAGVIQSPRHLIKEKRETATLKCYPIPRHDTVYWYQQGPGQDPQFLISFYEKMQSDKGSIPDRFSAQQFSDYHSELNMSSLELGDSALYFCASSPEGGEAFFGQGTRLTVV.

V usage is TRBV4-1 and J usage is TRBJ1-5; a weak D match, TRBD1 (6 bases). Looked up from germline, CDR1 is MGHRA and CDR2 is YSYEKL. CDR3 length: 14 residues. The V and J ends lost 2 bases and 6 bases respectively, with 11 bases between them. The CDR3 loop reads CASSQTGGFQPQHF. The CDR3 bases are TGCGCCAGCAGCCAAACGGGGGGCTTTCAGCCCCAGCATTTT.

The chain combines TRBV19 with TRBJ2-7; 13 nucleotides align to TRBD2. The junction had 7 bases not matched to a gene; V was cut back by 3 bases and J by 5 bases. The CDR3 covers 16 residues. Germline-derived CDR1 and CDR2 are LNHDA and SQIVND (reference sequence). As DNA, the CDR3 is TGTGCCAGTAGTATCCGGACTAGCGGGAGTTTAGACGAGCAGTACTTC. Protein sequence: CASSIRTSGSLDEQYF.

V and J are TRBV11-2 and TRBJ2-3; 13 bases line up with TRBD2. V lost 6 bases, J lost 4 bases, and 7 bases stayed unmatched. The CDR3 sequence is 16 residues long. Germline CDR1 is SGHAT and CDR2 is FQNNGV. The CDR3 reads CASRRGLAGVPDTQYF. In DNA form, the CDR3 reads TGTGCCAGCAGGCGCGGACTAGCGGGAGTCCCAGATACGCAGTATTTT.

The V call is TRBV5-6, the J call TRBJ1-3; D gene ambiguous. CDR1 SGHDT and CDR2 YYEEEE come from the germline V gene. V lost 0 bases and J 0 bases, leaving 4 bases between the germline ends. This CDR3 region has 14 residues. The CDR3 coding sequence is TGTGCCAGCAGCTTGGCTGTCTCTGGAAACACCATATATTTT. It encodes CASSLAVSGNTIYF.

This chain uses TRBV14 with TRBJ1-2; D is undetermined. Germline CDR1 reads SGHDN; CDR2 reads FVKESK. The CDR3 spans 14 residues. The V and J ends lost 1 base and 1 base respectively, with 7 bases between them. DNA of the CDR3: TGTGCCAGCAGCCAAGCCGGGGATAACTATGGCTACACCTTC. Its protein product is CASSQAGDNYGYTF.

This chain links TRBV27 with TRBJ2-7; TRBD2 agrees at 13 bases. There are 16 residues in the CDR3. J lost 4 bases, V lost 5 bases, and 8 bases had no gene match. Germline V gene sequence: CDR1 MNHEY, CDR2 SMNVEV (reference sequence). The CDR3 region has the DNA TGTGCCAGCAGTACCCGGACTAGCGGGAGAGTATACGAGCAGTACTTC. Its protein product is CASSTRTSGRVYEQYF.